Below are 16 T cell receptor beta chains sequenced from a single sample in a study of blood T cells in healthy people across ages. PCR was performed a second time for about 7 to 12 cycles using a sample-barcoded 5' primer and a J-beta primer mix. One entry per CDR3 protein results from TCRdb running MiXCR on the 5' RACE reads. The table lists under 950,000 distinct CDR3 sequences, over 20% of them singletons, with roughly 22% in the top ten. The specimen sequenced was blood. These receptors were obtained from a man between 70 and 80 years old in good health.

This chain's CDR3 is CASSYVGGGETQYF. As DNA, the CDR3 is TGTGCCAGCAGTTACGTCGGGGGGGGAGAGACCCAGTACTTC. The J gene is TRBJ2-5, the V gene TRBV6-5; 8 nucleotides agree with TRBD2. Germline V lookup: CDR1 MNHEY, CDR2 SVGAGI. This CDR3 contains 14 residues. V was clipped by 2 bases and J by 4 bases; unmatched bases: 3.

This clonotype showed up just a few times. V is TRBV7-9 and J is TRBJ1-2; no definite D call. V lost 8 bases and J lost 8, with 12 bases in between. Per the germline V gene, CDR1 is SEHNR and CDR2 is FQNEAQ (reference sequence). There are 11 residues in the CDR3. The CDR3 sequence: CASGLGGGYTF. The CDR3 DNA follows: TGTGCCAGCGGGCTGGGAGGAGGCTACACCTTC.

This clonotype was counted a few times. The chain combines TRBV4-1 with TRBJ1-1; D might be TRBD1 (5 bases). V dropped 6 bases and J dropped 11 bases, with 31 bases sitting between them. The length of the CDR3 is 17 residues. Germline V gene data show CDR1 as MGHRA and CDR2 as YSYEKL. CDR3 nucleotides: TGCGCCAGCAGTTGGGGTGGGGCCCGGGGCACGGACGTGAGTGCTTTCTTT. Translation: CASSWGGARGTDVSAFF.

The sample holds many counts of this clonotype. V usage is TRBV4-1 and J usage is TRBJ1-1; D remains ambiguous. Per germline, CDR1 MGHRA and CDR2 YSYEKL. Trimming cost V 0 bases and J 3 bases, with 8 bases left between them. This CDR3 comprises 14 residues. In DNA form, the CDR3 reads TGCGCCAGCAGCCAAGATCGAAAGTACACTGAAGCTTTCTTT. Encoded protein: CASSQDRKYTEAFF.

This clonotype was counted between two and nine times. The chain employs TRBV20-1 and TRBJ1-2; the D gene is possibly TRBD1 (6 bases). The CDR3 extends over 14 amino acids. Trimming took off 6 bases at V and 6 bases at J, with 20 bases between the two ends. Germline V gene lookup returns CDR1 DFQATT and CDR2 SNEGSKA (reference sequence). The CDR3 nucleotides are TGCAGTGCCGGCGGGGGGGGCTCTAGGGATGGCTACACCTTC. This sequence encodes CSAGGGGSRDGYTF.

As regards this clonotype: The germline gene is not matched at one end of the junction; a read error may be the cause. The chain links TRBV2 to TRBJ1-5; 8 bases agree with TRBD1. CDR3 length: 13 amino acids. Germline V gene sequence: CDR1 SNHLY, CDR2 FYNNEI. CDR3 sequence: CASRTGENQPHHF. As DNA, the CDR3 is TGTGCCAGCAGGACAGGGGAAAATCAGCCCCACCATTTT.

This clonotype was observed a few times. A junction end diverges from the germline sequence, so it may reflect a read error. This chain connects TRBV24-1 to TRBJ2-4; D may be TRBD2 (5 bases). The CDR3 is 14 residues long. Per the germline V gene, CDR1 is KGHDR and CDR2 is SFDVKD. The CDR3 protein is CTTSDAVAMNIQYF. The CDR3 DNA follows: TGTACCACCAGTGACGCGGTAGCGATGAACATTCAGTACTTC.

The CDR3 protein is CASSLGQGVTEAFF. The DNA for the CDR3 is TGTGCCAGCAGTTTAGGGCAGGGGGTCACTGAAGCTTTCTTT. The V and J genes are TRBV27 and TRBJ1-1; 7 nucleotides agree with TRBD1. CDR1 and CDR2 (germline): MNHEY, SMNVEV (reference sequence). The CDR3 is made up of 14 amino acids. The ends lost 2 bases at V and 4 bases at J; junction bases unmatched: 4.

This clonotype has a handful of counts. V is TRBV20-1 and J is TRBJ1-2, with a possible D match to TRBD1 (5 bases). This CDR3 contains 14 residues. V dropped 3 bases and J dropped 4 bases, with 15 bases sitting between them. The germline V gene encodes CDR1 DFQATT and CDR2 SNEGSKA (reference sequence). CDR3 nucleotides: TGCAGTGCTAGTCCCCCGACAGCTACCTATGGCTACACCTTC. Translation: CSASPPTATYGYTF.

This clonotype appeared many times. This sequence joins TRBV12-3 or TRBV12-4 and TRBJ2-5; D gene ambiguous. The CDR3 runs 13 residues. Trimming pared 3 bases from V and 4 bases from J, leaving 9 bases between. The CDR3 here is CASSFQGRETQYF. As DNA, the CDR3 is TGTGCCAGCAGTTTTCAAGGGCGAGAGACCCAGTACTTC.

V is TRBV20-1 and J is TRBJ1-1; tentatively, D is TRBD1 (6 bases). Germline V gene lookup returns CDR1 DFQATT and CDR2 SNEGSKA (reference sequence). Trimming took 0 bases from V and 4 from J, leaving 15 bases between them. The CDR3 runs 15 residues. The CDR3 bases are TGCAGTGCTAGAGATCACGGGGGCGCGGGCACTGAAGCTTTCTTT. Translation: CSARDHGGAGTEAFF.

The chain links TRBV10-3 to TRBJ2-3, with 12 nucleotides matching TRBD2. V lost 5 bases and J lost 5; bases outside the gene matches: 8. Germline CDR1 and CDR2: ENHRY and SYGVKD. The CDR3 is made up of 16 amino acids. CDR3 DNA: TGTGCCATCAGTCCTCGGACTAGCGGGACGGGAGATACGCAGTATTTT. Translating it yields CAISPRTSGTGDTQYF.

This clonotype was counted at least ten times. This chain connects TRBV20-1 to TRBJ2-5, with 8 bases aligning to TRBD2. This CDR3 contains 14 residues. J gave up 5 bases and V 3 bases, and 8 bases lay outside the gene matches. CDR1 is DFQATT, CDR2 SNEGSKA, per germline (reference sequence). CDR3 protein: CSARLLAGVETQYF. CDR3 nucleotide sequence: TGCAGTGCTAGGCTCCTAGCGGGCGTCGAGACCCAGTACTTC.

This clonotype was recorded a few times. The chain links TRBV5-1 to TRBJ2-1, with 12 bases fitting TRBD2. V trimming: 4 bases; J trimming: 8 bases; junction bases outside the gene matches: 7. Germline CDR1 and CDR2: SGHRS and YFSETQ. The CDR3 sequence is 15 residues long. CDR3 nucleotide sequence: TGCGCCAGCAGCGCCGGACTAGCGGGATTGGATGAGCAGTTCTTC. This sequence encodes CASSAGLAGLDEQFF. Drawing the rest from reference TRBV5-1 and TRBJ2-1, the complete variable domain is KAGVTQTPRYLIKTRGQQVTLSCSPISGHRSVSWYQQTPGQGLQFLFEYFSETQRNKGNFPGRFSGRQFSNSRSEMNVSTLELGDSALYLCASSAGLAGLDEQFFGPGTRLTVL.

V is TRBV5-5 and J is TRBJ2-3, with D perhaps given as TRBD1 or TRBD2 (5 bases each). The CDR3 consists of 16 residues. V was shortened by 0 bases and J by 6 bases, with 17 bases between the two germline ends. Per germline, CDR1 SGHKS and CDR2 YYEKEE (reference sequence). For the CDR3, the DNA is TGTGCCAGCAGCTTGGGAGTACCGGGACGTGCGGATACGCAGTATTTT. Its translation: CASSLGVPGRADTQYF.

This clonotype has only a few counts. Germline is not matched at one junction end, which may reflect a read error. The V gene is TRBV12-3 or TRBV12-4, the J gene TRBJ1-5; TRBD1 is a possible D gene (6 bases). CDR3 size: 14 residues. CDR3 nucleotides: TGTGCCAGCAATTTAAGCGGGGGGCGGGAGCCCCAGCATTTT. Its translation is CASNLSGGREPQHF.